This record concerns one TCR beta chain sequence. Its antigen is not identified. The entry originates in a study of T cell responses to AZD1222 COVID-19 vaccine. Study-wide points: After two AZD1222 doses, spike-specific TCR breadth and depth rose versus day 0.

TCRdb's table, derived via immunoSEQ multiplex PCR, lists solely in-frame clones and lacks some. The sample has over 120,000 clones, around 89% seen once. CDR1 is MRHNA, CDR2 SNTAGT, per germline. The CDR3 loop spans 11 amino acids. The V and J ends lost 8 bases and 5 bases, in that order; junction bases with no gene match: 3. This chain links TRBV6-4 with TRBJ2-7, with TRBD1 matching over 7 bases. The specimen was peripheral blood, collected on day 0 of AZD1222 vaccination. This sequence was found in an adult in good health. The CDR3: CASADRDEQYF. CDR3 sequence (DNA): TGTGCCAGCGCCGACAGGGACGAGCAGTACTTC.